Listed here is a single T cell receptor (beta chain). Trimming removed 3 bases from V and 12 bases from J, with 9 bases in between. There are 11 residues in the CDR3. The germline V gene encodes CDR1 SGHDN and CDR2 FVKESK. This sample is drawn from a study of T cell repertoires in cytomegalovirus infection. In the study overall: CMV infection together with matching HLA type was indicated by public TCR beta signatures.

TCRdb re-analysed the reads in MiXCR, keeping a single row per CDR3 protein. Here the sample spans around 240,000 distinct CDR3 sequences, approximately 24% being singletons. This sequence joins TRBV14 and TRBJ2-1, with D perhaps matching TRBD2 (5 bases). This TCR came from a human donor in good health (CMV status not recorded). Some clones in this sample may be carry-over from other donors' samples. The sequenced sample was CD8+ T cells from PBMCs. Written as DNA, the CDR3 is TGTGCCAGCAGCCACACGGGGTGGCAGTTCTTC. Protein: CASSHTGWQFF.